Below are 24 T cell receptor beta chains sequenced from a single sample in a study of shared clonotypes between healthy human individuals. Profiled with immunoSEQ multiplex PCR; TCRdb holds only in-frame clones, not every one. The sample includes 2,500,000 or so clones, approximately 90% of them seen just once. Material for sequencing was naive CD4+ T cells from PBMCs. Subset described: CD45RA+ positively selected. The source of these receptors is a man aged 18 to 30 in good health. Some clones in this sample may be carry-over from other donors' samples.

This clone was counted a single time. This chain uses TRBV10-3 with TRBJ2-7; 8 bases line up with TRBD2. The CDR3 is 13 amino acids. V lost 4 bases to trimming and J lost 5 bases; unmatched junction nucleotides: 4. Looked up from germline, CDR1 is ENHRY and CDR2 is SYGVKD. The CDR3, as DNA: TGTGCCATCAGTGCGGGGGGGGCGAACGAGCAGTACTTC. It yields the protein CAISAGGANEQYF.

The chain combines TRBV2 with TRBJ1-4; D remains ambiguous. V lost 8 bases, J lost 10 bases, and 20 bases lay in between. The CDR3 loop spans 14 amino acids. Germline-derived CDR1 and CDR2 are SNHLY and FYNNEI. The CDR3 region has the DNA TGTGCCAGCGAACCGGGAACTCGTTCGGGAAAACTGTTTTTT. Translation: CASEPGTRSGKLFF.

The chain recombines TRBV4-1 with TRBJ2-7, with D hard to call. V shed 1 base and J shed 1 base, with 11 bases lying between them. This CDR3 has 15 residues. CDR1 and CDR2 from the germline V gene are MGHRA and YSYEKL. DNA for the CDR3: TGCGCCAGCAGCCAAGTTCCGGTGGGTTCCTACGAGCAGTACTTC. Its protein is CASSQVPVGSYEQYF.

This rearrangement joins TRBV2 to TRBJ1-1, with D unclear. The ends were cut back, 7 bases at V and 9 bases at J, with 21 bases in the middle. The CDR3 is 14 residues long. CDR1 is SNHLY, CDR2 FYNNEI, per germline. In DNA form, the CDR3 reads TGTGCCAGCACCTTAGAGACACAGTTCCCTAAAGCTTTCTTT. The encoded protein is CASTLETQFPKAFF.

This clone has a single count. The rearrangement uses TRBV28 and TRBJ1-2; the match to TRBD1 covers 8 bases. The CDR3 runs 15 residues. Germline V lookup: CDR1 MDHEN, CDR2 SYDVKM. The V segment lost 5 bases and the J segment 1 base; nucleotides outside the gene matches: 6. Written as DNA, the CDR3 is TGTGCCAGCAGTCTTAAAGGACAGGGTAACTATGGCTACACCTTC. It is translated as CASSLKGQGNYGYTF.

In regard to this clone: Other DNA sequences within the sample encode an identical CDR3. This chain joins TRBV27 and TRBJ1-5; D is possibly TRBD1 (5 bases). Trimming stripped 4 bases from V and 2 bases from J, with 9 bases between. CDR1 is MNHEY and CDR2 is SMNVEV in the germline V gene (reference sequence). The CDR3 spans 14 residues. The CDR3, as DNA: TGTGCCAGCAGTTCCGGGACGGGCAATCAGCCCCAGCATTTT. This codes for CASSSGTGNQPQHF.

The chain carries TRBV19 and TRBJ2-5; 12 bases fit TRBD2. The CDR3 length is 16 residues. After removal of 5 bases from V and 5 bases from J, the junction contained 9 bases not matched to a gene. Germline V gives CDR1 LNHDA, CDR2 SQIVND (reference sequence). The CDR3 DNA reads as TGTGCCAGTAGTGACCCTAGCGGGAGGGCCGGGGAGACCCAGTACTTC. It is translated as CASSDPSGRAGETQYF.

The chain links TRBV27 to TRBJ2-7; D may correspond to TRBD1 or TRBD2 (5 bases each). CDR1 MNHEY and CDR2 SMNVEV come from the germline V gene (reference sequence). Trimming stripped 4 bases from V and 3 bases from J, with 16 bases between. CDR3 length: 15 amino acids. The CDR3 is CASSYEGRRYYEQYF. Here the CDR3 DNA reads TGTGCCAGCAGTTACGAGGGACGACGATACTACGAGCAGTACTTC.

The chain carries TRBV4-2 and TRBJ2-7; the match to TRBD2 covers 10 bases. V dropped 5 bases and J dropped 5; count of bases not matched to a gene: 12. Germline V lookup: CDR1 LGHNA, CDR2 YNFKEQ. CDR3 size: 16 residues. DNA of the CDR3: TGTGCCAGCAGCGGAGAGCTAGCGGGAGTATACAACGAGCAGTACTTC. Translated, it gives CASSGELAGVYNEQYF.

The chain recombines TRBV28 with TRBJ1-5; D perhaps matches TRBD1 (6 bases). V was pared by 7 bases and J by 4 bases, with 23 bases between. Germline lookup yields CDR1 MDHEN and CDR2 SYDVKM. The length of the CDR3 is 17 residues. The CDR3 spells CASKETGSFRRNQPQHF. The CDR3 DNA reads TGTGCCAGCAAGGAAACAGGGAGTTTTAGGAGGAATCAGCCCCAGCATTTT.

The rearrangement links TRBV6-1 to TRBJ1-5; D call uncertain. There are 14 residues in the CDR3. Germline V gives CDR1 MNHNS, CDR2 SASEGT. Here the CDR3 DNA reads TGTGCTAGTCAGGAGCTAGTCTCGTATCAGCCCCAGCATTTT. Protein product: CASQELVSYQPQHF.

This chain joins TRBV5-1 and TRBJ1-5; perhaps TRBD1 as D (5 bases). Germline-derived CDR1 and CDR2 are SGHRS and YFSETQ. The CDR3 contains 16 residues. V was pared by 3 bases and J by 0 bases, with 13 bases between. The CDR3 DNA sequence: TGCGCCAGCAGCTCAGGTGACAGCAATAGCAATCAGCCCCAGCATTTT. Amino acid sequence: CASSSGDSNSNQPQHF.

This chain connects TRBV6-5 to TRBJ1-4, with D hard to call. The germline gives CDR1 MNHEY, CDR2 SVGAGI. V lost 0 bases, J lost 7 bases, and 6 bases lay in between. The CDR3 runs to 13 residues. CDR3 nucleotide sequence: TGTGCCAGCAGTTACTCATTCTCTGAAAAACTGTTTTTT. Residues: CASSYSFSEKLFF.

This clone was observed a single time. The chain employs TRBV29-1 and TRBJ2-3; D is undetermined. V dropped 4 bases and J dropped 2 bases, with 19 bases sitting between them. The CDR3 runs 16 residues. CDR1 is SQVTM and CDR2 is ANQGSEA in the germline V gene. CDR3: CSVAPGGSRPTDTQYF. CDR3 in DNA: TGCAGCGTTGCCCCAGGCGGTAGTAGGCCCACAGATACGCAGTATTTT.

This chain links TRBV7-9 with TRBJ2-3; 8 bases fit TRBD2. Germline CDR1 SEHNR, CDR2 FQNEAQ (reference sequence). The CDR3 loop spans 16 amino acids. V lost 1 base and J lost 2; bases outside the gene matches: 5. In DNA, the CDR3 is TGTGCCAGCAGCTTAGAAGGACTAGCCGTCACAGATACGCAGTATTTT. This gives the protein CASSLEGLAVTDTQYF.

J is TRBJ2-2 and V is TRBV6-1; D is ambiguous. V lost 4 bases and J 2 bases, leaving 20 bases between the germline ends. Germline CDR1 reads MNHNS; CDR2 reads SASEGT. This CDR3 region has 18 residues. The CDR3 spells CASSARGGFGPNTGELFF. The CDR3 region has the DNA TGTGCCAGCAGTGCACGCGGTGGGTTTGGGCCCAACACCGGGGAGCTGTTTTTT.

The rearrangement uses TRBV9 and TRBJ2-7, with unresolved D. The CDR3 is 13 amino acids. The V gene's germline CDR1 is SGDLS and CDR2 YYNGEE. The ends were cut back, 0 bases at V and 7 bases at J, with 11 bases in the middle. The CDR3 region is CASSVGSVGEQYF. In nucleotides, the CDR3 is TGTGCCAGCAGCGTAGGGTCGGTCGGAGAGCAGTACTTC.

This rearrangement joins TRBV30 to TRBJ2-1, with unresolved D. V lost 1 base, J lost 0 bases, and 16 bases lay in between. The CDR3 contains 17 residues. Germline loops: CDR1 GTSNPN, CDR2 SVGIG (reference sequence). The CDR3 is CAWSALISLSSYNEQFF. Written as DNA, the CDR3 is TGTGCCTGGAGTGCCCTAATCTCCCTGAGCTCCTACAATGAGCAGTTCTTC. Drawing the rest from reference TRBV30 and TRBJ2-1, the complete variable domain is SQTIHQWPATLVQPVGSPLSLECTVEGTSNPNLYWYRQAAGRGLQLLFYSVGIGQISSEVPQNLSASRPQDRQFILSSKKLLLSDSGFYLCAWSALISLSSYNEQFFGPGTRLTVL.

The DNA of the CDR3 is TGTGCCAGCAGCCAAAGACTAGCCCAGAGCTCCTACAATGAGCAGTTCTTC. This codes for CASSQRLAQSSYNEQFF. The chain uses TRBV7-8 and TRBJ2-1; 7 nucleotides align to TRBD2. The V and J ends lost 5 bases and 0 bases, in that order; junction bases with no gene match: 10. CDR1 and CDR2 (germline): SGHVS, FQNEAQ. CDR3 length: 17 amino acids.

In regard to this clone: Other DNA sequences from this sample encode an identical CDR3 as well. The CDR3 region is CASSWDRNTEAFF. CDR3 nucleotides: TGCGCCAGCAGCTGGGACAGAAACACTGAAGCTTTCTTT. V and J are TRBV5-1 and TRBJ1-1; 7 nucleotides agree with TRBD1. Germline CDR1 and CDR2: SGHRS and YFSETQ. The CDR3 length is 13 residues. J gave up 2 bases and V 3 bases, and 1 base lay outside the gene matches.

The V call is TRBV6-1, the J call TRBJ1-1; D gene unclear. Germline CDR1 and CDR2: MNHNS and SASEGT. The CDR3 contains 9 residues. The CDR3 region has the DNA TGTTCGGGCCGCACTGAAGCTTTCTTT. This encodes CSGRTEAFF.

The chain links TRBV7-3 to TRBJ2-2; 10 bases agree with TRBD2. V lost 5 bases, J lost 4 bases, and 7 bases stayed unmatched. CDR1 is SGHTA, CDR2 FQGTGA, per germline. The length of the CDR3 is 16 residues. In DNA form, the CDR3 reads TGTGCCAGCAGCCAGGGTAGCGGGAGGACCACCGGGGAGCTGTTTTTT. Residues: CASSQGSGRTTGELFF.

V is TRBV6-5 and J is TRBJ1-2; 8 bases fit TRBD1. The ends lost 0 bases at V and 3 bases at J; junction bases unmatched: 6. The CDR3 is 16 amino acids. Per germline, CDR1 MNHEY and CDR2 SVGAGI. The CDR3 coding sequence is TGTGCCAGCAGTTACTCGAAGGACAGGGCGGACTATGGCTACACCTTC. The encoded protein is CASSYSKDRADYGYTF.

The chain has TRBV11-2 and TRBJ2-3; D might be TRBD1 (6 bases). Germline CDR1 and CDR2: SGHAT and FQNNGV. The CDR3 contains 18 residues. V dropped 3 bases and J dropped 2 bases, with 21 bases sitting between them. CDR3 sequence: CASSLATHSRGSTDTQYF. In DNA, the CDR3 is TGTGCCAGCAGCTTGGCGACCCACTCCAGGGGCTCCACAGATACGCAGTATTTT.